This T cell receptor beta chain was captured by sequencing in a study of regulatory T cells in long-lasting Graves disease. Study-level points and caveats: Comparison showed that persistent patients shared more public clonotypes (around 3,000) than new patients (about 880). Favored usage of TRBV28, TRBJ1-2 and TRBJ2-5 was recorded in persistent disease.

In this sample, this clonotype turned up once. Its antigen is as yet unknown. MiXCR was run by TCRdb on the reads, yielding one entry per CDR3 protein. The table has 650 to 950 distinct CDR3 sequences, about nine tenths seen once. Germline V lookup: CDR1 LNHNV, CDR2 YYDKDF (reference sequence). V was shortened by 0 bases and J by 7 bases, with 13 bases between the two germline ends. The CDR3 has 15 amino acids. Extracted PBMC RNA gave rise to the TCR library. Diagnosis followed American Thyroid Association guidelines for Graves' disease. This TCR was recovered from a man aged 40-49 years with Graves disease. Sample: peripheral blood mononuclear cells (PBMCs), taken with antithyroid drug treatment, in newly diagnosed or persistent Graves disease (not recorded which). The chain combines TRBV15 with TRBJ1-5, with a possible D match to TRBD1 (5 bases). The CDR3 is CATSRDNGQGQPQHF. The CDR3 DNA reads TGTGCCACCAGCAGAGATAACGGGCAGGGCCAGCCCCAGCATTTT.